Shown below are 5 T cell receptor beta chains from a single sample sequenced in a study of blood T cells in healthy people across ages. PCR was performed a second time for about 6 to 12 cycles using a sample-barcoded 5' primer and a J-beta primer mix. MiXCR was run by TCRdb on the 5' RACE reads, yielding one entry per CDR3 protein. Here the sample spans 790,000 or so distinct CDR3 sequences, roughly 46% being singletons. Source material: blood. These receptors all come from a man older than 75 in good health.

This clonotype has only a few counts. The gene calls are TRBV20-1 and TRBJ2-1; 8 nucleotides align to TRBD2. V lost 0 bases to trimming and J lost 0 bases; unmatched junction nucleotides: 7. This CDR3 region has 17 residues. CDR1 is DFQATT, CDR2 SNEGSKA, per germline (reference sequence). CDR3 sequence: CSARDILAGYSYNEQFF. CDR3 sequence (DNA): TGCAGTGCTAGAGATATTTTAGCGGGATACTCCTACAATGAGCAGTTCTTC.

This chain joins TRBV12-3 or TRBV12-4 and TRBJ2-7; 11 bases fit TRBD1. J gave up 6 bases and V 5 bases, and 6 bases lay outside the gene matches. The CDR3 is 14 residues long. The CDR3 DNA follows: TGTGCCAGCAGTCTATGGACAGGGGGCGGCGAGCAGTACTTC. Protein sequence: CASSLWTGGGEQYF.

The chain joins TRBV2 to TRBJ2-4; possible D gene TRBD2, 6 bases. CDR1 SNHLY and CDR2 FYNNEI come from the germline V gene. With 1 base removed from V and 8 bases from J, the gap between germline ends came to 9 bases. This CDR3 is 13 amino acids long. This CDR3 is CASSEVRRDIQYF. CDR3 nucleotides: TGTGCCAGCAGTGAAGTAAGGAGGGACATTCAGTACTTC. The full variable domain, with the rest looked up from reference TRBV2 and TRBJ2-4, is EPEVTQTPSHQVTQMGQEVILRCVPISNHLYFYWYRQILGQKVEFLVSFYNNEISEKSEIFDDQFSVERPDGSNFTLKIRSTKLEDSAMYFCASSEVRRDIQYFGAGTRLSVL.

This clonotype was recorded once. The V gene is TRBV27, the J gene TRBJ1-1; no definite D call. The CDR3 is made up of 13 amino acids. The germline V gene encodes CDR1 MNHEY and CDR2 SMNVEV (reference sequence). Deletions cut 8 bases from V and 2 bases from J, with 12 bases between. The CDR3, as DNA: TGTGCCAGCCGAGTGAACAGTAACACTGAAGCTTTCTTT. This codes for CASRVNSNTEAFF.

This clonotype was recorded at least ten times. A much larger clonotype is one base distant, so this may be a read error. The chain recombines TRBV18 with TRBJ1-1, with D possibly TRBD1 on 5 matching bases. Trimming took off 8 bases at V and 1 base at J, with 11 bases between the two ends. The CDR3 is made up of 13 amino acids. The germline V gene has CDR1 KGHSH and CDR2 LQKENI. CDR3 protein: CASAVQGNTEAFF. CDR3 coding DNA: TGTGCCAGCGCGGTCCAGGGGAACACTGAAGCTTTCTTT. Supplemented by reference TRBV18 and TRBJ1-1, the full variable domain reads NAGVMQNPRHLVRRRGQEARLRCSPMKGHSHVYWYRQLPEEGLKFMVYLQKENIIDESGMPKERFSAEFPKEGPSILRIQQVVRGDSAAYFCASAVQGNTEAFFGQGTRLTVV.